What follows are 18 T cell receptor beta chains derived from one specimen sequenced in a study of T-cell reconstitution after alpha-beta-depleted transplantation in children. Unique molecular identifiers were incorporated when the TCRbeta library was constructed. MiXCR was run by TCRdb on the PCR reads, yielding one entry per CDR3 protein. The table has about a million distinct CDR3 sequences, about 29% seen once. The sample here was PBMCs, mostly from graft donor cells, taken 360 days after TCRalphabeta/CD19-depleted stem cell transplant. Receptor source: a boy in the first two years of life who had a stem cell transplant for SCID, so the T cells may come from the graft donor.

This clonotype was detected a few times. The rearrangement joins TRBV2 to TRBJ2-5; no definite D call. Per germline, CDR1 SNHLY and CDR2 FYNNEI. With 2 bases removed from V and 1 base from J, the gap between germline ends came to 5 bases. This CDR3 region has 13 residues. CDR3 region: CASSEHSQETQYF. For the CDR3, the DNA is TGTGCCAGCAGTGAACACAGCCAAGAGACCCAGTACTTC.

This clonotype has more than one count but fewer than ten. V gene TRBV25-1 combines with J gene TRBJ1-1, with D unclear. This CDR3 is built from 11 residues. Trimming took 1 base from V and 10 from J, leaving 7 bases between them. Germline CDR1 MGHDK, CDR2 SYGVNS. CDR3 coding DNA: TGTGCCAGCAGTGAATTCGGCCTAGCTTTCTTT. Translation: CASSEFGLAFF. The full variable domain, completed using reference TRBV25-1 and TRBJ1-1, is EADIYQTPRYLVIGTGKKITLECSQTMGHDKMYWYQQDPGMELHLIHYSYGVNSTEKGDLSSESTVSRIRTEHFPLTLESARPSHTSQYLCASSEFGLAFFGQGTRLTVV.

This clonotype was counted many times. The J gene is TRBJ2-2, the V gene TRBV12-3 or TRBV12-4; TRBD2 is a possible D gene (5 bases). Trimming cost V 5 bases and J 0 bases, with 10 bases left between them. This CDR3 spans 15 amino acids. This CDR3 is CASSAALANTGELFF. CDR3 bases: TGTGCCAGCAGTGCCGCACTAGCGAACACCGGGGAGCTGTTTTTT.

This chain links TRBV10-3 with TRBJ1-5, with D possibly being TRBD1 (6 bases). The CDR3 covers 16 residues. CDR1 and CDR2 from the germline V gene are ENHRY and SYGVKD. V lost 3 bases to trimming and J lost 3 bases, with 15 bases between them. The CDR3 coding sequence is TGTGCCATCAGTGACCGGACAGAGCAATACAATCAGCCCCAGCATTTT. It codes for CAISDRTEQYNQPQHF.

The chain employs TRBV25-1 and TRBJ2-5; D remains ambiguous. The CDR3 is made up of 13 amino acids. Trimming shortened V by 8 bases and J by 5 bases, and 15 bases separated the two germline ends. Germline V lookup: CDR1 MGHDK, CDR2 SYGVNS. The CDR3 DNA reads TGTGCCAGCCGAGACCCCCTGAGGGAGACCCAGTACTTC. It translates to CASRDPLRETQYF.

The chain joins TRBV3-1 to TRBJ2-7; 8 bases match TRBD2. The germline V gene encodes CDR1 LGHDT and CDR2 YNNKEL (reference sequence). This CDR3 has 14 residues. With V trimmed by 3 bases and J by 2 bases, 3 bases remained unmatched. The CDR3 region is CASSQRRGAYEQYF. For the CDR3, the DNA is TGTGCCAGCAGCCAGAGGCGGGGGGCCTACGAGCAGTACTTC.

The J gene is TRBJ2-3, the V gene TRBV12-3 or TRBV12-4; 8 nucleotides line up with TRBD2. The CDR3 is 16 residues long. Losses at the gene ends were 5 bases for V and 6 bases for J; bases not matched to a gene: 13. Here the CDR3 reads CASSLRAGTRGDTQYF. Here the CDR3 DNA reads TGTGCCAGCAGTCTACGTGCCGGGACTAGAGGGGATACGCAGTATTTT.

This chain connects TRBV12-3 or TRBV12-4 to TRBJ2-3, with 7 bases that match TRBD1. There are 15 residues in the CDR3. Trimming took 10 bases from V and 0 from J; bases not matched to a gene: 10. CDR3 sequence (DNA): TGTGCCACAGGGGACAGAGGAACTAGCACAGATACGCAGTATTTT. It is translated as CATGDRGTSTDTQYF.

The chain couples TRBV12-3 or TRBV12-4 to TRBJ1-1, with TRBD1 as a possible D gene (6 bases). The CDR3 loop spans 13 amino acids. Trimming pared 11 bases from V and 5 bases from J, leaving 18 bases between. The CDR3 DNA follows: TGTGCCCTTCGGACAGCCGGCGGGACTGAAGCTTTCTTT. Amino acids: CALRTAGGTEAFF.

This clonotype was observed a handful of times. The rearrangement links TRBV24-1 to TRBJ2-1, with 9 bases that match TRBD2. The V gene's germline CDR1 is KGHDR and CDR2 SFDVKD. The V gene end was trimmed by 4 bases and the J gene end by 9 bases; junction bases not matched to a gene: 12. There are 16 residues in the CDR3. CDR3 sequence reads: CATSDPRAGGPSEQFF. CDR3 bases: TGTGCCACCAGTGACCCACGGGCGGGGGGGCCAAGTGAGCAGTTCTTC.

V is TRBV12-3 or TRBV12-4 and J is TRBJ2-7; no clear D. V was pared by 4 bases and J by 5 bases, with 12 bases between. The length of the CDR3 is 13 residues. CDR3 residues: CASSSGPFDEQYF. The CDR3 bases are TGTGCCAGCAGTTCAGGACCGTTCGACGAGCAGTACTTC.

The rearrangement joins TRBV3-1 to TRBJ2-7; TRBD1 matches at 9 bases. The germline CDR1 and CDR2 sequences are LGHDT and YNNKEL (reference sequence). The CDR3 consists of 14 residues. J was trimmed by 3 bases and V by 2 bases; bases with no gene match: 2. CDR3 nucleotides: TGTGCCAGCAGCCAACGACAGGGGGGCTACGAGCAGTACTTC. Encoded protein: CASSQRQGGYEQYF.

This clonotype was counted only a few times. The chain recombines TRBV2 with TRBJ2-5, with 7 bases aligning to TRBD2. The CDR3 runs to 12 residues. CDR1 is SNHLY and CDR2 is FYNNEI in the germline V gene. J lost 5 bases, V lost 8 bases, and 5 bases had no gene match. The CDR3 reads CASCGGFETQYF. The CDR3 DNA follows: TGTGCCAGCTGCGGGGGATTCGAGACCCAGTACTTC.

This clonotype was counted a few times. The chain joins TRBV10-1 to TRBJ2-3; TRBD1 agrees at 7 bases. V trimming: 6 bases; J trimming: 0 bases; junction bases outside the gene matches: 6. Germline assignment: CDR1 WNHNN and CDR2 SYGVQD (reference sequence). This CDR3 comprises 15 residues. CDR3 in DNA: TGCGCCAGCAGCAAAAGGACAGGTAGCACAGATACGCAGTATTTT. Translating gives CASSKRTGSTDTQYF.

About this clonotype: A read error may account for a junction end that differs from germline. CDR3 amino acids: CASSLSRALVW. The DNA for the CDR3 is TGTGCCAGCAGTTTAAGTCGGGCACTCGTTTGG. This chain uses TRBV28 with TRBJ2-3; D gene uncertain. Germline V gene sequence: CDR1 MDHEN, CDR2 SYDVKM. The CDR3 has 11 residues.

At least ten counts were recorded for this clonotype. The chain carries TRBV5-1 and TRBJ2-1; D remains ambiguous. The CDR3 sequence is 15 residues long. V was pared by 4 bases and J by 0 bases, with 11 bases between. Per the germline V gene, CDR1 is SGHRS and CDR2 is YFSETQ. CDR3 protein: CASSLLVGSYNEQFF. The CDR3 nucleotides read TGCGCCAGCAGCCTCCTAGTTGGCTCCTACAATGAGCAGTTCTTC.

This clonotype was detected only once. The chain employs TRBV10-1 and TRBJ1-1; D perhaps matches TRBD1 (6 bases). Germline V gene data show CDR1 as WNHNN and CDR2 as SYGVQD (reference sequence). CDR3 size: 16 residues. Trimming stripped 11 bases from V and 3 bases from J, with 25 bases between. The CDR3 here is CAGGSPNRDGDTEAFF. The CDR3 nucleotides read TGCGCCGGCGGTTCCCCAAACAGGGATGGGGACACTGAAGCTTTCTTT.

V usage is TRBV2 and J usage is TRBJ2-5; 7 bases align to TRBD1. Losses at the gene ends were 5 bases for V and 4 bases for J; bases not matched to a gene: 7. The germline CDR1 and CDR2 sequences are SNHLY and FYNNEI. This CDR3 contains 14 residues. The CDR3 protein is CASSRGGSPETQYF. The CDR3 DNA is TGTGCCAGCAGTCGAGGGGGCAGTCCAGAGACCCAGTACTTC.